The 7 T cell receptor beta chains listed next were all sequenced from one sample in a study of T cell responses to AZD1222 COVID-19 vaccine. Sequencing was performed with immunoSEQ multiplex PCR; in TCRdb, only in-frame clones are kept and a portion is missing. This table holds more than 50,000 clones, approximately 90% found once. The sample was peripheral blood, taken on day 0 of AZD1222 vaccination. The receptors shown here come from an adult in good health.

This clone has only a few counts. This rearrangement joins TRBV7-9 to TRBJ1-2; TRBD1 is a possible D gene (6 bases). Germline values: CDR1 SEHNR, CDR2 FQNEAQ (reference sequence). The CDR3 totals 13 residues. V gave up 11 bases and J gave up 6 bases, with 19 bases separating them. The CDR3 bases are TGTGCCGTCCCACCGGGACAATCGGATGGCTACACCTTC. This sequence encodes CAVPPGQSDGYTF.

This chain connects TRBV5-1 to TRBJ1-5; D is ambiguous. V was cut by 4 bases and J by 0 bases, with 5 bases left in between. There are 13 residues in the CDR3. Germline V gene lookup returns CDR1 SGHRS and CDR2 YFSETQ. The CDR3 region has the DNA TGCGCCAGCAGCCTGGATAGCAATCAGCCCCAGCATTTT. Its translation is CASSLDSNQPQHF.

V and J are TRBV7-9 and TRBJ1-1; D is ambiguous. The V gene lost 6 bases and the J gene lost 4 bases, with 12 bases spanning the gap. CDR1 SEHNR and CDR2 FQNEAQ come from the germline V gene (reference sequence). CDR3 size: 13 residues. CDR3 in amino acids: CASRRREGTEAFF. The DNA of the CDR3 is TGTGCCAGCAGGAGACGAGAGGGCACTGAAGCTTTCTTT. The variable domain in full, with the rest retrieved from reference TRBV7-9 and TRBJ1-1, is DTGVSQNPRHKITKRGQNVTFRCDPISEHNRLYWYRQTLGQGPEFLTYFQNEAQLEKSRLLSDRFSAERPKGSFSTLEIQRTEQGDSAMYLCASRRREGTEAFFGQGTRLTVV.

This clone was seen once. The V and J genes are TRBV6-5 and TRBJ2-7, with D tentatively TRBD1 (5 bases). CDR1 is MNHEY and CDR2 is SVGAGI in the germline V gene. The CDR3 covers 15 residues. The V gene lost 6 bases and the J gene lost 5 bases, with 20 bases spanning the gap. This CDR3 reads CASRPSIRGLDEQYF. As DNA, the CDR3 is TGTGCCAGCAGACCCTCCATTAGGGGTCTCGACGAGCAGTACTTC.

This chain uses TRBV4-1 with TRBJ1-2; 7 bases fit TRBD1. Trimming cost V 2 bases and J 1 base; bases outside gene matches: 7. CDR3 length equals 16 residues. Looked up from germline, CDR1 is MGHRA and CDR2 is YSYEKL. CDR3 residues: CASSQQQGRDNYGYTF. In DNA, the CDR3 is TGCGCCAGCAGCCAACAACAGGGGAGGGATAACTATGGCTACACCTTC.

The chain recombines TRBV2 with TRBJ1-1; 7 bases align to TRBD1. CDR1 SNHLY and CDR2 FYNNEI come from the germline V gene. The CDR3 is 14 amino acids. V gave up 4 bases and J gave up 0 bases; unmatched junction bases: 2. Written as DNA, the CDR3 is TGTGCCAGCAGTGGACAGGGATTGAACACTGAAGCTTTCTTT. This sequence encodes CASSGQGLNTEAFF.

The CDR3 here is CASSDGVLNEQFF. CDR3 bases: TGTGCCAGCTCTGACGGGGTACTCAATGAGCAGTTCTTC. This chain uses TRBV12-3 or TRBV12-4 with TRBJ2-1, with D possibly matching TRBD2 (5 bases). V was shortened by 8 bases and J by 6 bases, with 14 bases between the two germline ends. The CDR3 loop spans 13 amino acids.